Listed below are T cell receptor beta chains from one sample, sequenced in a study of T cell repertoires in cytomegalovirus infection. TCRdb ran MiXCR on the reads and lists one entry per CDR3 protein. The sample contains approximately 400,000 distinct CDR3 sequences, around 32% of which appear only once. Sequenced sample: PBMCs. The receptor set was obtained from a human donor in good health (CMV status not recorded). Some clones in this sample may be carry-over from other donors' samples. CDR3s leave out the opening cysteine and the closing phenylalanine or tryptophan.

TRBV7-9,ASSEGGQGEETQY
TRBV6-2/TRBV6-3,ASTQIDSQTGDEQF
TRBV7-6,ASSLVGSLKETQY
TRBV2,ASSDRASNQPQH
TRBV7-9,ASEGEAEETQY
TRBV11-2,ASSSNIWAQETQY
TRBV12-3/TRBV12-4,ASSTVPRDRGSLNTEAF
TRBV3-1,ASSQGMAGILSYEQY
TRBV7-2,ASSLGQSYPQH
TRBV6-5,ASSYSGRQGLDGYT
TRBV7-2,ASSPGQTTNYGYT
TRBV2,ASSEIPTNEKLF
TRBV12-3/TRBV12-4,ASSPYPDRAGANVLT
TRBV6-2/TRBV6-3,ASSYRLSDEQY
TRBV5-1,ASSFTTGLEQF
TRBV15,ATLPRGPNEKLF
TRBV7-2,ASTSRLGVNTGELF
TRBV18,ASSRTGAVNEQY
TRBV23-1,ASSQSKDRGENNEQF
TRBV20-1,SAYGPSTDTQY
TRBV7-9,ASSSSRGNTIY
TRBV2,ASMSGSSEQY
TRBV5-1,ASSSWTEASSYNSPLH
TRBV10-3,AITIGTGVWDTQY
TRBV7-6,ASSLESAGQGFEQY
TRBV5-1,ASSFGPTGGTGELF
TRBV7-9,ASSSTDRQETQY
TRBV29-1,SAAWGIHGYT
TRBV6-1,ASGRFEAF
TRBV4-2,ASSHEDRTPYEQY
TRBV7-6,ASSWRVNDEQY
TRBV16,ASSQQGQLSGNTIY
TRBV4-1,ASSQETSYGYT
TRBV19,ASSTTMSTDTQY